Listed here are 32 T cell receptor beta chains from one sample, sequenced in a study of shared clonotypes between healthy human individuals. The protocol was immunoSEQ multiplex PCR, while the TCRdb copy is restricted to in-frame clones and leaves out a portion. The profile shows approximately 2.1 million clones, over 90% of them singletons. Sequencing was done on a sample of naive CD4+ T cells from PBMCs. Subset reported: CD45RA+ positively selected. The source of these receptors is a man between 18 and 35 years old in good health. Some clones in this sample may be carry-over from other donors' samples.

About this clone: This sample includes further DNA sequences coding for the same CDR3. The rearrangement uses TRBV2 and TRBJ1-1, with 7 nucleotides matching TRBD1. Per germline, CDR1 SNHLY and CDR2 FYNNEI. The CDR3 is 13 amino acids. V lost 1 base and J lost 6; bases outside the gene matches: 2. The CDR3 DNA follows: TGTGCCAGCAGTGAAGTTCAGGGGGCTGAAGCTTTCTTT. Translated, it gives CASSEVQGAEAFF.

Comment on this clone: The sample holds other DNA sequences that translate to the same CDR3. The chain links TRBV28 to TRBJ2-1; TRBD2 agrees at 8 bases. Germline assignment: CDR1 MDHEN and CDR2 SYDVKM. The length of the CDR3 is 15 residues. Losses at the gene ends were 2 bases for V and 0 bases for J; bases not matched to a gene: 0. The CDR3 region has the DNA TGTGCCAGCAGTTTAAGCGGGAGCTCCTACAATGAGCAGTTCTTC. Translation: CASSLSGSSYNEQFF. Supplemented by reference TRBV28 and TRBJ2-1, the full variable domain reads DVKVTQSSRYLVKRTGEKVFLECVQDMDHENMFWYRQDPGLGLRLIYFSYDVKMKEKGDIPEGYSVSREKKERFSLILESASTNQTSMYLCASSLSGSSYNEQFFGPGTRLTVL.

This chain connects TRBV7-6 to TRBJ2-3; TRBD2 matches at 10 bases. The CDR3 contains 15 residues. Trimming removed 4 bases from V and 4 bases from J; junction bases left unmatched: 5. Germline V gene lookup returns CDR1 SGHVS and CDR2 FNYEAQ. The DNA for the CDR3 is TGTGCCAGCAGCTCGAACGGACTAGCGGCAGATACGCAGTATTTT. As protein: CASSSNGLAADTQYF.

The genes are TRBV15 and TRBJ1-2; TRBD1 matches at 8 bases. Germline CDR1 reads LNHNV; CDR2 reads YYDKDF (reference sequence). J gave up 3 bases and V 5 bases, and 11 bases lay outside the gene matches. This CDR3 contains 16 residues. The CDR3 region is CATSGDRFLADYGYTF. CDR3 sequence (DNA): TGTGCCACCAGCGGGGACAGGTTCCTGGCTGACTATGGCTACACCTTC.

The chain combines TRBV5-5 with TRBJ2-5, with 8 nucleotides matching TRBD2. Germline-derived CDR1 and CDR2 are SGHKS and YYEKEE (reference sequence). Germline trimming cut 3 bases from V and 2 bases from J; bases unmatched to any gene: 3. The CDR3 totals 14 residues. The CDR3 loop is CASSSVAGQETQYF. In DNA form, the CDR3 reads TGTGCCAGCAGCTCTGTAGCGGGACAAGAGACCCAGTACTTC.

The table lists this clone with a count of one. The J gene is TRBJ2-3, the V gene TRBV19, with TRBD1 matching over 8 bases. This CDR3 contains 13 residues. The germline V gene encodes CDR1 LNHDA and CDR2 SQIVND (reference sequence). The J segment lost 5 bases and the V segment lost 4 bases, leaving 2 bases of the junction unmatched. The CDR3 loop is CASSTGQEDTQYF. In nucleotides, the CDR3 is TGTGCCAGTAGTACGGGACAGGAAGATACGCAGTATTTT. The full variable domain, completed using reference TRBV19 and TRBJ2-3, is DGGITQSPKYLFRKEGQNVTLSCEQNLNHDAMYWYRQDPGQGLRLIYYSQIVNDFQKGDIAEGYSVSREKKESFPLTVTSAQKNPTAFYLCASSTGQEDTQYFGPGTRLTVL.

The chain combines TRBV7-9 with TRBJ2-2, with D possibly TRBD2 on 5 matching bases. V was shortened by 2 bases and J by 1 base, with 8 bases between the two germline ends. CDR1 and CDR2 from the germline V gene are SEHNR and FQNEAQ (reference sequence). CDR3 length equals 15 residues. For the CDR3, the DNA is TGTGCCAGCAGCTTACGAGCGGTGAACACCGGGGAGCTGTTTTTT. It encodes CASSLRAVNTGELFF.

The chain couples TRBV29-1 to TRBJ1-1, with D possibly matching TRBD1 (6 bases). This CDR3 is built from 14 residues. Trimming cost V 8 bases and J 4 bases, with 20 bases left between them. Germline V gives CDR1 SQVTM, CDR2 ANQGSEA. The CDR3 region has the DNA TGCAGCCACTCTCGGGCAGGGGATGGCACTGAAGCTTTCTTT. Its translation is CSHSRAGDGTEAFF.

The rearrangement uses TRBV11-3 and TRBJ2-5; 10 nucleotides align to TRBD1. Germline lookup yields CDR1 SGHNT and CDR2 YENEEA. The CDR3 is made up of 16 amino acids. V shed 1 base, J shed 5 bases, and the junction held 7 bases outside the gene matches. Here the CDR3 DNA reads TGTGCCAGCAGCTTAGGGAGACAGGGGGCAACGGAGACCCAGTACTTC. It specifies CASSLGRQGATETQYF.

The rearrangement links TRBV7-9 to TRBJ2-1; D perhaps matches TRBD1 (6 bases). V lost 1 base and J 5 bases, leaving 9 bases between the germline ends. Germline values: CDR1 SEHNR, CDR2 FQNEAQ (reference sequence). The CDR3 has 14 amino acids. This chain's CDR3 is CASSLVTGHNEQFF. CDR3 nucleotides: TGTGCCAGCAGCTTAGTTACAGGGCACAATGAGCAGTTCTTC.

This chain uses TRBV29-1 with TRBJ2-5; 8 bases match TRBD2. The V gene's germline CDR1 is SQVTM and CDR2 ANQGSEA. The CDR3 is made up of 15 amino acids. The V and J ends lost 7 bases and 5 bases, in that order; junction bases with no gene match: 15. The CDR3 bases are TGCAGCGCCGGGAGAAACAGCGGGAGTGGGGAGACCCAGTACTTC. Translated, it gives CSAGRNSGSGETQYF.

The chain carries TRBV5-1 and TRBJ1-1; TRBD1 matches at 9 bases. CDR3 length: 16 amino acids. J was trimmed by 5 bases and V by 4 bases; bases with no gene match: 12. Germline-derived CDR1 and CDR2 are SGHRS and YFSETQ. CDR3 residues: CASSPASGTGLTEAFF. CDR3 sequence (DNA): TGCGCCAGCAGCCCGGCTAGTGGGACAGGGTTAACTGAAGCTTTCTTT.

V gene TRBV28 combines with J gene TRBJ1-4, with a tentative D call TRBD1 (5 bases). This CDR3 region has 15 residues. V lost 3 bases to trimming and J lost 4 bases, with 12 bases between them. CDR1 is MDHEN, CDR2 SYDVKM, per germline. The DNA of the CDR3 is TGTGCCAGCAGTTTCCTTGGCCAGGGTAATGAAAAACTGTTTTTT. Translated: CASSFLGQGNEKLFF.

The chain couples TRBV10-3 to TRBJ2-1; 7 bases are a match to TRBD1. This CDR3 is 15 amino acids long. Germline V CDR1 and CDR2: ENHRY, SYGVKD. The V gene end was trimmed by 10 bases and the J gene end by 4 bases; junction bases not matched to a gene: 13. The CDR3 nucleotides read TGTGCCACCAGAGCCCTTGAGGGACAGTACAATGAGCAGTTCTTC. Its translation is CATRALEGQYNEQFF.

The gene calls are TRBV11-2 and TRBJ1-4; D gene uncertain. The CDR3 is made up of 13 amino acids. V lost 3 bases, J lost 8 bases, and 10 bases lay in between. CDR1 is SGHAT and CDR2 is FQNNGV in the germline V gene. CDR3 nucleotide sequence: TGTGCCAGCAGCTTTATGGAACGGGAAAAACTGTTTTTT. Its translation: CASSFMEREKLFF.

This chain joins TRBV19 and TRBJ2-7, with 7 positions matching TRBD2. Trimming removed 8 bases from V and 2 bases from J; junction bases left unmatched: 9. The CDR3 totals 14 residues. Germline V gene sequence: CDR1 LNHDA, CDR2 SQIVND (reference sequence). The CDR3 is CASSLGGPPYEQYF. CDR3 coding DNA: TGTGCCAGTTCCTTGGGAGGGCCCCCCTACGAGCAGTACTTC.

V is TRBV27 and J is TRBJ2-3; D is perhaps TRBD1 or TRBD2 (6 bases each). CDR3 length equals 16 residues. In germline, CDR1 is MNHEY, CDR2 SMNVEV (reference sequence). V gave up 6 bases and J gave up 5 bases, with 21 bases separating them. The CDR3 bases are TGTGCCAGCAGACGACTCGGGGGCGGGGTGCGAGATACGCAGTATTTT. It is translated as CASRRLGGGVRDTQYF.

This clone came up once. In nucleotides, the CDR3 is TGTGCCAGCAGTTTAGGTTGGGGGCTAGCCTCAAGGGGCAATGAGCAGTTCTTC. Its translation is CASSLGWGLASRGNEQFF. This chain joins TRBV27 and TRBJ2-1, with a weak D call TRBD1 (6 bases). CDR1 MNHEY and CDR2 SMNVEV come from the germline V gene (reference sequence). Trimming pared 2 bases from V and 6 bases from J, leaving 23 bases between. The CDR3 runs to 18 residues.

This chain connects TRBV6-5 to TRBJ1-1; maybe TRBD1 (5 bases). CDR1 and CDR2 from the germline V gene are MNHEY and SVGAGI. Trimming pared 3 bases from V and 8 bases from J, leaving 19 bases between. The CDR3 has 15 residues. Here the CDR3 DNA reads TGTGCCAGCAGTTATTGGCAGGGTCGAGGAGCGGAAGCTTTCTTT. It codes for CASSYWQGRGAEAFF.

The genes are TRBV28 and TRBJ2-1; 13 bases map to TRBD2. The CDR3 is made up of 17 amino acids. V dropped 3 bases and J dropped 14; count of bases not matched to a gene: 16. Germline V gene data show CDR1 as MDHEN and CDR2 as SYDVKM. Here the CDR3 reads CASSFTGGTSGRALKFF. The CDR3 DNA reads as TGTGCCAGCAGTTTCACAGGCGGCACTAGCGGGAGGGCCTTGAAGTTCTTC.

The V call is TRBV2, the J call TRBJ2-2, with D perhaps matching TRBD1 (6 bases). The germline V gene encodes CDR1 SNHLY and CDR2 FYNNEI. The CDR3 spans 14 residues. Trimming cost V 8 bases and J 6 bases, with 16 bases left between them. Here the CDR3 DNA reads TGTGCCAGCGCCTTCCAGGGGATCCCCGGGGAGCTGTTTTTT. It translates to CASAFQGIPGELFF. The complete variable domain, with remaining parts taken from reference TRBV2 and TRBJ2-2, reads EPEVTQTPSHQVTQMGQEVILRCVPISNHLYFYWYRQILGQKVEFLVSFYNNEISEKSEIFDDQFSVERPDGSNFTLKIRSTKLEDSAMYFCASAFQGIPGELFFGEGSRLTVL.

The V and J genes are TRBV5-1 and TRBJ2-1, with D uncertain. This CDR3 has 18 residues. Germline V gene data show CDR1 as SGHRS and CDR2 as YFSETQ. Between the trimmed V and J ends, which lost 0 bases and 1 base, there was a span of 17 bases. DNA for the CDR3: TGCGCCAGCAGCTTGGGACTCTCAGCGAGCTTATCCTACAATGAGCAGTTCTTC. The encoded protein is CASSLGLSASLSYNEQFF.

J is TRBJ2-1 and V is TRBV28, with TRBD2 identical over 14 bases. CDR1 is MDHEN, CDR2 SYDVKM, per germline. This CDR3 spans 16 amino acids. The V segment lost 6 bases and the J segment 8 bases; nucleotides outside the gene matches: 9. This chain's CDR3 is CASSPPGLAGVDEQFF. CDR3 in DNA: TGTGCCAGCAGCCCTCCGGGACTAGCGGGAGTAGATGAGCAGTTCTTC.

V is TRBV18 and J is TRBJ1-1; TRBD1 might be the D (5 bases). CDR1 is KGHSH and CDR2 is LQKENI in the germline V gene. Trimming cost V 7 bases and J 0 bases, with 18 bases left between them. The CDR3 sequence is 16 residues long. In DNA form, the CDR3 reads TGTGCCAGCTGGGGGGGAGGGTTCTACATGAACACTGAAGCTTTCTTT. Protein sequence: CASWGGGFYMNTEAFF.

The chain couples TRBV11-2 to TRBJ2-5; D is unclear. This CDR3 region has 13 residues. Germline V gives CDR1 SGHAT, CDR2 FQNNGV. The V gene lost 2 bases and the J gene lost 2 bases, with 6 bases spanning the gap. The CDR3 DNA reads as TGTGCCAGCAGCTTACGGCAGCAAGAGACCCAGTACTTC. It is translated as CASSLRQQETQYF.

A single count supports this clone. The chain has TRBV5-1 and TRBJ2-5; tentative D call: TRBD1 (6 bases). CDR1 SGHRS and CDR2 YFSETQ come from the germline V gene. The length of the CDR3 is 15 residues. V lost 0 bases to trimming and J lost 1 base, with 10 bases between them. CDR3 nucleotides: TGCGCCAGCAGCTTGGGTATCAGGGGCCAAGAGACCCAGTACTTC. Translated, it gives CASSLGIRGQETQYF.

The V and J genes are TRBV18 and TRBJ1-2; no firm D call. V gave up 4 bases and J gave up 0 bases, with 15 bases separating them. The V gene's germline CDR1 is KGHSH and CDR2 LQKENI. The CDR3 sequence is 16 residues long. In nucleotides, the CDR3 is TGTGCCAGCTCACGAGAGACGGAGAATTCTAACTATGGCTACACCTTC. This gives the protein CASSRETENSNYGYTF. Drawing the rest from reference TRBV18 and TRBJ1-2, the complete variable domain is NAGVMQNPRHLVRRRGQEARLRCSPMKGHSHVYWYRQLPEEGLKFMVYLQKENIIDESGMPKERFSAEFPKEGPSILRIQQVVRGDSAAYFCASSRETENSNYGYTFGSGTRLTVV.

The rearrangement joins TRBV30 to TRBJ2-1; 8 nucleotides agree with TRBD1. The CDR3 totals 16 residues. Germline V gene sequence: CDR1 GTSNPN, CDR2 SVGIG (reference sequence). Trimming cost V 0 bases and J 3 bases; bases outside gene matches: 7. The CDR3 nucleotides read TGTGCCTGGAGTGTAGGTTCTGGACAGGGCTACAATGAGCAGTTCTTC. It codes for CAWSVGSGQGYNEQFF.

The chain combines TRBV9 with TRBJ2-5; 14 positions match TRBD2. There are 17 residues in the CDR3. The trim removed 3 bases at V and 4 bases at J, leaving 8 bases unmatched. Germline lookup yields CDR1 SGDLS and CDR2 YYNGEE. The CDR3 DNA is TGTGCCAGCAGCGAGGGGACGACTAGCGGGAGGGGAGAGACCCAGTACTTC. This translates into CASSEGTTSGRGETQYF.

The chain employs TRBV7-2 and TRBJ2-1; D may be TRBD1 or TRBD2 (5 bases each). The CDR3 contains 15 residues. Germline V gene sequence: CDR1 SGHTA, CDR2 FQGNSA. V dropped 7 bases and J dropped 8 bases, with 21 bases sitting between them. The CDR3 reads CASNPSSGLVDEQFF. DNA of the CDR3: TGTGCCAGCAACCCAAGTTCGGGGCTGGTCGATGAGCAGTTCTTC.

The chain couples TRBV10-2 to TRBJ1-3; no clear D gene. Trimming removed 8 bases from V and 10 bases from J, with 9 bases in between. CDR1 WSHSY and CDR2 SAAADI come from the germline V gene. This CDR3 is 10 amino acids long. The CDR3 sequence is CASRAGTIYF. In DNA, the CDR3 is TGCGCCAGCCGCGCCGGGACCATATATTTT.

The chain joins TRBV7-9 to TRBJ1-3; D uncertain. V shed 5 bases and J shed 3 bases, with 11 bases lying between them. The CDR3 is made up of 14 amino acids. Germline V gene sequence: CDR1 SEHNR, CDR2 FQNEAQ (reference sequence). CDR3 protein: CASSLQAYGNTIYF. The CDR3 DNA reads TGTGCCAGCAGCCTTCAGGCGTATGGAAACACCATATATTTT.